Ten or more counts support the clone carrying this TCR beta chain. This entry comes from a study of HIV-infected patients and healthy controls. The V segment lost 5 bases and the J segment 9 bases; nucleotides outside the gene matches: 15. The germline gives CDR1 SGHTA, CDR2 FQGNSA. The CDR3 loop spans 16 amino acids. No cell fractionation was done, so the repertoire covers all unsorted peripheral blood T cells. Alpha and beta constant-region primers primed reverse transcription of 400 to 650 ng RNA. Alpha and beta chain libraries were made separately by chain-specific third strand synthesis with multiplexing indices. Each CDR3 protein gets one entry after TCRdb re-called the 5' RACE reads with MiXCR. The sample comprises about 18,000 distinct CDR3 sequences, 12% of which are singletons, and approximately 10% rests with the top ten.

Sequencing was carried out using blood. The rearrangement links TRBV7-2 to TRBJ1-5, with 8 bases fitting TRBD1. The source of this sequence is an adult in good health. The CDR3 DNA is TGTGCCAGCAGCCCCCGGACAGGGAGTATGGCTTCGCCCCAGCATTTT. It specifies CASSPRTGSMASPQHF.